These 22 T cell receptor beta chains share one sample of origin, sequenced in a study of technical replicates of blood from a few donors. The table came from immunoSEQ multiplex PCR; TCRdb's copy has only in-frame clones and leaves some out. The sample carries tens of thousands of clones, 95% to 98% recorded once. The source material was T cells isolated from PBMCs. These receptors were collected from a human donor in good health.

V is TRBV7-9 and J is TRBJ1-3; D is possibly TRBD1 (5 bases). V dropped 1 base and J dropped 4 bases, with 17 bases sitting between them. The CDR3 covers 17 residues. Germline V lookup: CDR1 SEHNR, CDR2 FQNEAQ (reference sequence). The CDR3 region is CASSLVPSTVYGNTIYF. CDR3 nucleotide sequence: TGTGCCAGCAGCTTAGTCCCCTCGACAGTCTACGGAAACACCATATATTTT.

This chain links TRBV6-5 with TRBJ1-1; D is undetermined. From germline, CDR1 is MNHEY and CDR2 SVGAGI. Trimming cost V 6 bases and J 5 bases, with 10 bases left between them. The CDR3 spans 12 residues. This CDR3 reads CASRGGVTEAFF. The CDR3 DNA is TGTGCCAGCAGGGGAGGAGTAACTGAAGCTTTCTTT.

This rearrangement joins TRBV14 to TRBJ1-1; 9 bases align to TRBD1. This CDR3 spans 14 amino acids. The V and J ends lost 2 bases and 5 bases, in that order; junction bases with no gene match: 3. The V gene's germline CDR1 is SGHDN and CDR2 FVKESK. CDR3 sequence: CASSQTGGRTEAFF. DNA for the CDR3: TGTGCCAGCAGCCAAACAGGGGGCCGGACTGAAGCTTTCTTT.

The chain has TRBV6-5 and TRBJ1-1, with a tentative D call TRBD1 (6 bases). V was trimmed by 2 bases and J by 3 bases, leaving 16 bases between them. The CDR3 loop spans 16 amino acids. Germline CDR1 reads MNHEY; CDR2 reads SVGAGI. The CDR3 is CASSYSGGGVDTEAFF. The CDR3 DNA reads TGTGCCAGCAGTTACAGCGGGGGGGGCGTAGACACTGAAGCTTTCTTT.

This rearrangement joins TRBV9 to TRBJ2-2; the match to TRBD2 covers 7 bases. CDR1 is SGDLS, CDR2 YYNGEE, per germline. Losses at the gene ends were 3 bases for V and 0 bases for J; bases not matched to a gene: 8. The CDR3 has 17 residues. CDR3 sequence: CASSAPSGLANTGELFF. The CDR3 nucleotides read TGTGCCAGCAGCGCCCCTAGCGGCCTCGCGAACACCGGGGAGCTGTTTTTT. Full variable domain (remainder filled in from reference TRBV9 and TRBJ2-2): DSGVTQTPKHLITATGQRVTLRCSPRSGDLSVYWYQQSLDQGLQFLIQYYNGEERAKGNILERFSAQQFPDLHSELNLSSLELGDSALYFCASSAPSGLANTGELFFGEGSRLTVL.

This clone was seen a single time. The chain links TRBV30 to TRBJ1-5; 7 nucleotides agree with TRBD1. The germline V gene encodes CDR1 GTSNPN and CDR2 SVGIG (reference sequence). With 2 bases clipped from V and 5 bases from J, the junction kept 3 bases outside the gene matches. The CDR3 is made up of 13 amino acids. The CDR3 sequence: CAWSRTGDQPQHF. The CDR3 DNA reads as TGTGCCTGGAGTAGGACAGGTGATCAGCCCCAGCATTTT.

The chain employs TRBV5-1 and TRBJ2-7, with D unresolved. Germline CDR1 SGHRS, CDR2 YFSETQ. There are 11 residues in the CDR3. With 0 bases removed from V and 7 bases from J, the gap between germline ends came to 5 bases. CDR3 residues: CASSLEQEQYF. DNA for the CDR3: TGCGCCAGCAGCTTGGAACAAGAGCAGTACTTC.

V gene TRBV19 combines with J gene TRBJ1-1, with D possibly being TRBD1 (6 bases). Germline-derived CDR1 and CDR2 are LNHDA and SQIVND (reference sequence). The CDR3 is 14 amino acids. V lost 5 bases, J lost 5 bases, and 15 bases lay in between. The CDR3: CASSHGPGVTEAFF. In DNA form, the CDR3 reads TGTGCCAGTAGTCATGGCCCAGGGGTAACTGAAGCTTTCTTT.

The V gene is TRBV7-9, the J gene TRBJ2-1; a weak D match, TRBD1 (6 bases). Germline V gene data show CDR1 as SEHNR and CDR2 as FQNEAQ (reference sequence). Trimming took off 5 bases at V and 6 bases at J, with 11 bases between the two ends. The CDR3 has 13 amino acids. This chain's CDR3 is CASSDRSLNEQFF. CDR3 sequence (DNA): TGTGCCAGCAGCGACAGGAGTCTCAATGAGCAGTTCTTC.

The CDR3 DNA follows: TGTGCCAGCAGCTTGATAACAGGGACAGATACGCAGTATTTT. This sequence encodes CASSLITGTDTQYF. This sequence joins TRBV7-6 and TRBJ2-3; TRBD1 is a possible D gene (6 bases). From germline, CDR1 is SGHVS and CDR2 FNYEAQ. With 3 bases removed from V and 3 bases from J, the gap between germline ends came to 10 bases. This CDR3 region has 14 residues.

The chain links TRBV6-1 to TRBJ2-7; 8 nucleotides agree with TRBD2. The CDR3 sequence is 18 residues long. V trimming: 2 bases; J trimming: 0 bases; junction bases outside the gene matches: 12. The germline CDR1 and CDR2 sequences are MNHNS and SASEGT. The CDR3 spells CASSENWAGGARSYEQYF. DNA for the CDR3: TGTGCCAGCAGTGAAAATTGGGCGGGGGGCGCCCGCTCCTACGAGCAGTACTTC.

This chain links TRBV5-6 with TRBJ1-1; no clear D gene. The V gene's germline CDR1 is SGHDT and CDR2 YYEEEE. CDR3 size: 11 residues. V gave up 4 bases and J gave up 3 bases, with 4 bases separating them. The CDR3 nucleotides read TGTGCCAGCAGCACATACACTGAAGCTTTCTTT. This gives the protein CASSTYTEAFF. Full variable domain (outside the CDR3, taken from reference TRBV5-6 and TRBJ1-1): DAGVTQSPTHLIKTRGQQVTLRCSPKSGHDTVSWYQQALGQGPQFIFQYYEEEERQRGNFPDRFSGHQFPNYSSELNVNALLLGDSALYLCASSTYTEAFFGQGTRLTVV.

To note about this clone: Within the sample, other DNA sequences also encode this same CDR3. The rearrangement uses TRBV5-1 and TRBJ2-3; the D is unclear. CDR1 is SGHRS and CDR2 is YFSETQ in the germline V gene. V was shortened by 1 base and J by 0 bases, with 3 bases between the two germline ends. This CDR3 is built from 13 residues. CDR3 sequence: CASSLPSTDTQYF. The CDR3 DNA sequence: TGCGCCAGCAGCTTGCCAAGCACAGATACGCAGTATTTT. The full variable domain, in which reference TRBV5-1 and TRBJ2-3 provide the parts outside the CDR3, is KAGVTQTPRYLIKTRGQQVTLSCSPISGHRSVSWYQQTPGQGLQFLFEYFSETQRNKGNFPGRFSGRQFSNSRSEMNVSTLELGDSALYLCASSLPSTDTQYFGPGTRLTVL.

The CDR3 DNA reads TGTGCCAGCAGCTTACGAGGACTAGCGGGGCCCACCGGGGAGCTGTTTTTT. This encodes CASSLRGLAGPTGELFF. This chain joins TRBV7-3 and TRBJ2-2; TRBD2 matches at 12 bases. Per the germline V gene, CDR1 is SGHTA and CDR2 is FQGTGA. Losses at the gene ends were 2 bases for V and 4 bases for J; bases not matched to a gene: 5. The CDR3 is made up of 17 amino acids.

The chain carries TRBV4-1 and TRBJ2-7; 7 bases are shared with TRBD1. Losses at the gene ends were 0 bases for V and 2 bases for J; bases not matched to a gene: 13. The CDR3 is 18 residues long. The V gene's germline CDR1 is MGHRA and CDR2 YSYEKL. The CDR3 nucleotides read TGCGCCAGCAGCCAAGATTCCGCCGGGACAGTAGACCCCTACGAGCAGTACTTC. Protein product: CASSQDSAGTVDPYEQYF.

V is TRBV10-1 and J is TRBJ2-7; 9 nucleotides align to TRBD2. V shed 0 bases and J 2 bases; nucleotides not matched to a gene: 8. The CDR3 contains 17 residues. The germline CDR1 and CDR2 sequences are WNHNN and SYGVQD (reference sequence). CDR3 amino acids: CASSESTQTSGTYEQYF. The CDR3 DNA reads as TGCGCCAGCAGTGAGTCGACTCAGACTAGCGGTACCTACGAGCAGTACTTC.

This chain joins TRBV18 and TRBJ2-1, with TRBD1 matching 7 bases. Per germline, CDR1 KGHSH and CDR2 LQKENI. Trimming removed 3 bases from V and 0 bases from J; junction bases left unmatched: 5. The CDR3 contains 16 residues. CDR3 protein: CASSPWDRYSYNEQFF. CDR3 bases: TGTGCCAGCTCACCCTGGGACAGATACTCCTACAATGAGCAGTTCTTC.

This chain links TRBV11-2 with TRBJ2-7; 11 positions match TRBD2. V was pared by 0 bases and J by 3 bases, with 10 bases of the junction left unmatched. In germline, CDR1 is SGHAT, CDR2 FQNNGV. This CDR3 region has 18 residues. CDR3 nucleotides: TGTGCCAGCAGCTTAGAACTTTCACTAGCGGGGGCCTTCTACGAGCAGTACTTC. Its protein product is CASSLELSLAGAFYEQYF.

This clone was counted a single time. The chain joins TRBV28 to TRBJ1-2; the D is unclear. V gave up 5 bases and J gave up 7 bases, with 17 bases separating them. Germline V gene data show CDR1 as MDHEN and CDR2 as SYDVKM. The CDR3 consists of 14 residues. The CDR3 DNA reads TGTGCCAGCAGTGCTGGGCAGATCTATGCTGGCTACACCTTC. Residues: CASSAGQIYAGYTF.

CDR3: CASSSGSLGSEQFF. The CDR3 DNA is TGTGCCAGCAGTTCCGGGTCCCTGGGTTCAGAGCAGTTCTTC. V is TRBV28 and J is TRBJ2-1; D is ambiguous. This CDR3 is 14 amino acids long. V was pared by 4 bases and J by 10 bases, with 17 bases between. Germline V gives CDR1 MDHEN, CDR2 SYDVKM.

V gene TRBV6-5 combines with J gene TRBJ1-1; D is uncertain. Trimming pared 1 base from V and 4 bases from J, leaving 10 bases between. CDR1 is MNHEY and CDR2 is SVGAGI in the germline V gene. The CDR3 totals 14 residues. CDR3 sequence reads: CASSYYRGSTEAFF. The CDR3 region has the DNA TGTGCCAGCAGTTACTATCGGGGATCCACTGAAGCTTTCTTT.

The V and J genes are TRBV30 and TRBJ1-4; possible D gene TRBD1, 5 bases. Trimming removed 0 bases from V and 13 bases from J, with 12 bases in between. The CDR3 is made up of 12 amino acids. Germline V gene sequence: CDR1 GTSNPN, CDR2 SVGIG (reference sequence). The CDR3 loop is CAWSVLGGLLFF. CDR3 in DNA: TGTGCCTGGAGTGTATTGGGGGGACTACTGTTTTTT.